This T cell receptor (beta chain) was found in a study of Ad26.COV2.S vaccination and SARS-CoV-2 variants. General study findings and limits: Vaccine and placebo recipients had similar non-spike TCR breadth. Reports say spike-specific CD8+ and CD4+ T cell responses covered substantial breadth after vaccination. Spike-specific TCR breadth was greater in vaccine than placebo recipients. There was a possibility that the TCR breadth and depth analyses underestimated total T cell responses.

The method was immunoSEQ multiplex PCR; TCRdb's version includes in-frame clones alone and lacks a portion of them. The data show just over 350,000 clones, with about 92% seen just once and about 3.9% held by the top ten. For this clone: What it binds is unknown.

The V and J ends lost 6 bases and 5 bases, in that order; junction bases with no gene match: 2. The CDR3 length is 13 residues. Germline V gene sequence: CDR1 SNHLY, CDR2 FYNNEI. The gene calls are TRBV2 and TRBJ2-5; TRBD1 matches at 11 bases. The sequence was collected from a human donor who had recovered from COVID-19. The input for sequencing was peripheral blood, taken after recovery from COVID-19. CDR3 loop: CASRGTGGETQYF. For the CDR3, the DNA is TGTGCCAGCAGGGGGACAGGGGGGGAGACCCAGTACTTC. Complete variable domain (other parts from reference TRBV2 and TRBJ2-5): EPEVTQTPSHQVTQMGQEVILRCVPISNHLYFYWYRQILGQKVEFLVSFYNNEISEKSEIFDDQFSVERPDGSNFTLKIRSTKLEDSAMYFCASRGTGGETQYFGPGTRLLVL.